The sequence of this TCR beta chain was determined in a study of CD8 T cells in ankylosing spondylitis. Findings and limits, study-wide: A TCR beta motif made of under 10 highly homologous variants seemed typical of ankylosing spondylitis blood.

Construction of TCR beta libraries was performed using quantitative 5'-RACE with molecular barcodes. TCRdb fed the 5' RACE reads into MiXCR, producing one record per CDR3 protein. Of about 200,000 distinct CDR3 sequences in the sample, 7.3% were seen once. This clonotype appeared many times. The antigen remains undetermined. The CDR3 is made up of 14 amino acids. V was shortened by 2 bases and J by 6 bases, with 15 bases between the two germline ends. Germline CDR1 SGHTS, CDR2 YDEGEE. The origin of this receptor is a male donor with ankylosing spondylitis. Sequenced sample: blood, either unsorted or a sorted T cell fraction (not recorded which). The chain is built from TRBV5-8 and TRBJ2-7, with D perhaps being TRBD1 or TRBD2 (5 bases each). CDR3 amino acids: CASSFDWDRGEQYF. The CDR3 DNA is TGTGCCAGCAGCTTCGACTGGGACCGGGGCGAGCAGTACTTC.